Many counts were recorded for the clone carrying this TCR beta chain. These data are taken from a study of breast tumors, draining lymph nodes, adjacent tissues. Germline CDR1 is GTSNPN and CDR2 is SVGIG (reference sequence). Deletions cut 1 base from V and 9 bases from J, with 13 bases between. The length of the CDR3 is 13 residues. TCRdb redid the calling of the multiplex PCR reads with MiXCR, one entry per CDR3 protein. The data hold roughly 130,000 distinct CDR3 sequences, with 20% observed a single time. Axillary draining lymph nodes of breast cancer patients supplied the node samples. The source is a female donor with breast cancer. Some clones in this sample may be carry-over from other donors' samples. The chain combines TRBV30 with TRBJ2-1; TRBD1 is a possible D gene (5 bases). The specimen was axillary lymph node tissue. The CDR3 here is CAWSGQIRSEQFF. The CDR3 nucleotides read TGTGCCTGGAGTGGACAGATTCGTAGTGAGCAGTTCTTC.